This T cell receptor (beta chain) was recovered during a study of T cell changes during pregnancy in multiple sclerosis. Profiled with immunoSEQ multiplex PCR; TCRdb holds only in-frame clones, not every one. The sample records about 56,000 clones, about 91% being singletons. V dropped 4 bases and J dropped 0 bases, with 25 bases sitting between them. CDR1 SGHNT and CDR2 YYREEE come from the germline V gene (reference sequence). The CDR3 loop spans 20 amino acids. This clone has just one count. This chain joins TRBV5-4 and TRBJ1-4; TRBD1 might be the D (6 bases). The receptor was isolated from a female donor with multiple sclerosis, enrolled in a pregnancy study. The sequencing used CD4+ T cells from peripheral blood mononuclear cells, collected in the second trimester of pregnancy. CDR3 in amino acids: CASSKGGRVSASATNEKLFF. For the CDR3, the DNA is TGTGCCAGCAGCAAGGGGGGGAGGGTATCCGCCAGCGCAACTAATGAAAAACTGTTTTTT.